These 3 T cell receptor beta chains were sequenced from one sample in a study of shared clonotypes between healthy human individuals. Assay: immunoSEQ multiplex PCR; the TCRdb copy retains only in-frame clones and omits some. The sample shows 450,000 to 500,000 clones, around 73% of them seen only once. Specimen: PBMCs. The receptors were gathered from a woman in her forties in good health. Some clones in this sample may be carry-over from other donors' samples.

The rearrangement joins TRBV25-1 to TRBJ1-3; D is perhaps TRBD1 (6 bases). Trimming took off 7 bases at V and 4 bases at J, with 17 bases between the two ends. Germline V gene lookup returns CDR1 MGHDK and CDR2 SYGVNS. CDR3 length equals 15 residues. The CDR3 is CASTGPWRGGNTIYF. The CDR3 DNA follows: TGTGCCAGCACCGGACCTTGGAGGGGGGGAAACACCATATATTTT.

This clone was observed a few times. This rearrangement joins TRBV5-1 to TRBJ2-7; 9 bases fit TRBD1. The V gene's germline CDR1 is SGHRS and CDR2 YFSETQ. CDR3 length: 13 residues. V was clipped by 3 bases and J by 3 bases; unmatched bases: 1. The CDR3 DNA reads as TGCGCCAGCAGCTGGACAGGGGACTACGAGCAGTACTTC. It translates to CASSWTGDYEQYF.

The CDR3 DNA reads TGTGCCAGCAGGAAAACAGGGAACACTGAAGCTTTCTTT. Translating it yields CASRKTGNTEAFF. V gene TRBV2 combines with J gene TRBJ1-1, with D perhaps matching TRBD1 (5 bases). Germline-derived CDR1 and CDR2 are SNHLY and FYNNEI. The CDR3 extends over 13 amino acids. Trimming cost V 6 bases and J 1 base, with 9 bases left between them. The full variable domain, rest sourced from reference TRBV2 and TRBJ1-1, is EPEVTQTPSHQVTQMGQEVILRCVPISNHLYFYWYRQILGQKVEFLVSFYNNEISEKSEIFDDQFSVERPDGSNFTLKIRSTKLEDSAMYFCASRKTGNTEAFFGQGTRLTVV.